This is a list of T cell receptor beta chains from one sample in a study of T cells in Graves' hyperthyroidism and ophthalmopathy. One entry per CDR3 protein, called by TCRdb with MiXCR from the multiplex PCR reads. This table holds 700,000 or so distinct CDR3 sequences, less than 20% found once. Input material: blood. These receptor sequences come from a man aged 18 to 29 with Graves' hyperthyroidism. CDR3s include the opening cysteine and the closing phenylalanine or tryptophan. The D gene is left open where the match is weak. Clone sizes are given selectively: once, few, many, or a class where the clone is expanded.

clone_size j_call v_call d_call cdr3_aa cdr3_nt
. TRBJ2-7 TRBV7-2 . CASSLAGYEQHF TGTGCCAGCAGCCTTGCCGGTTACGAGCAGCACTTC
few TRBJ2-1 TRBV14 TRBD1 CASSQYKGTGSLYGQFF TGTGCCAGCAGCCAATATAAGGGGACAGGCTCGTTATATGGGCAGTTCTTC
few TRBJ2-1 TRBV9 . CASSPLLSGGNEQFF TGTGCCAGCAGCCCCCTTCTTTCTGGGGGCAATGAGCAGTTCTTC
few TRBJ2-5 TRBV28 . CASRPWAGSLQETQYF TGTGCCAGCAGACCCTGGGCAGGGAGTCTCCAAGAGACCCAGTACTTC
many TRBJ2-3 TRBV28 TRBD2 CASSLAQRGSTDTQYF TGTGCCAGCAGTTTGGCCCAGCGGGGTAGCACAGATACGCAGTATTTT
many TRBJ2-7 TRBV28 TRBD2 CASSFGDYSYEQYF TGTGCCAGCAGTTTCGGGGACTACTCCTACGAGCAGTACTTC
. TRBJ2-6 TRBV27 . CASRRTGGAGANVLPF TGTGCCAGCAGACGGACGGGCGGGGCTGGGGCCAACGTCCTGCCTTTC
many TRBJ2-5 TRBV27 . CASSLYRKETQYF TGTGCCAGCAGTTTATACAGGAAAGAGACCCAGTACTTC
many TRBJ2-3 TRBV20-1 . CSARDVTIGTQYF TGCAGTGCTAGAGATGTGACGATAGGTACGCAGTATTTT
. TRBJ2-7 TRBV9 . CASSAGTHTYEQYF TGTGCCAGCAGCGCCGGGACACACACCTACGAGCAGTACTTC
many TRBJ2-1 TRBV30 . CAWTYLDEQFF TGTGCCTGGACCTATCTGGATGAGCAGTTCTTC
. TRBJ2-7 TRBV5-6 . CASSGGPPGEQYF TGTGCCAGCAGCGGGGGCCCCCCCGGCGAGCAGTACTTC
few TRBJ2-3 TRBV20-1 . CSGGVPDTQYF TGCAGTGGGGGAGTTCCGGATACGCAGTATTTT
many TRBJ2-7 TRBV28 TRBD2 CASAGLAGLGSYEQYF TGTGCCAGCGCGGGACTAGCGGGCCTCGGCTCCTACGAGCAGTACTTC
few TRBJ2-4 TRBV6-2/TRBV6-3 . CASSYSMVSYLYTDKNIQYF TGTGCCAGCAGTTACTCGATGGTTTCGTATTTGTACACAGACAAAAACATTCAGTACTTC
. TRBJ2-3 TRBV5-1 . CASSMTQGTDTQYF TGCGCCAGCAGTATGACCCAGGGCACAGATACGCAGTATTTT
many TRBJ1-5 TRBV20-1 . CSALKAGSNQPQHF TGCAGTGCCCTCAAAGCCGGGAGCAATCAGCCCCAGCATTTT
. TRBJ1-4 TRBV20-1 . CSALDSRGEKLFF TGCAGTGCTTTGGACAGTCGGGGTGAAAAACTGTTTTTT
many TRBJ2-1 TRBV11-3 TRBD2 CASTHNSGSSFF TGTGCCAGCACACATAATAGCGGGAGTTCGTTCTTC
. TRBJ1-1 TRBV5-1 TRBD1 CASRDPSRQGGNTEAFF TGCGCCAGCCGGGACCCTAGCCGACAGGGTGGGAACACTGAAGCTTTCTTT
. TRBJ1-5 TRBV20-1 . CSARGLPGSNQPQHF TGCAGTGCTAGGGGACTCCCAGGTAGCAATCAGCCCCAGCATTTT
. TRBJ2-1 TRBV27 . CASSHSDTYNEQFF TGTGCCAGCAGTCATTCGGACACCTACAATGAGCAGTTCTTC
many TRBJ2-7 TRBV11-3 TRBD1 CASSSGDRFYEQYF TGTGCCAGCAGCTCCGGGGACAGGTTCTACGAGCAGTACTTC
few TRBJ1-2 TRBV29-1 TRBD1 CSVAIPGTGGGEGYGYTF TGCAGCGTTGCTATCCCCGGGACAGGGGGCGGAGAGGGCTATGGCTACACCTTC
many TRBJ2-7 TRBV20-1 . CSGNYPSSYEQYF TGCAGTGGAAACTACCCGAGCTCCTACGAGCAGTACTTC
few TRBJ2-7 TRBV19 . CASSPFGEPYEQYF TGTGCCAGTAGCCCTTTCGGGGAGCCCTACGAGCAGTACTTC